This section outlines one TCR beta chain sequence together with its context. Its specificity is unknown. This record comes from a study of T-cell reconstitution after alpha-beta-depleted transplantation in children. Study-level results: Where alpha-beta T cells came from about two months after transplant was reportedly several hundred expanded graft clones.

During its preparation, the TCRbeta library received unique molecular identifiers. TCRdb ran MiXCR on the PCR reads and lists one entry per CDR3 protein. The data contain roughly 420,000 distinct CDR3 sequences, roughly 17% of them singletons. This TCR came from a boy under two years old who had a stem cell transplant for Wiskott-Aldrich syndrome, so the T cells may come from the graft donor. This specimen consisted of PBMCs, mostly from graft donor cells, obtained 360 days after TCRalphabeta/CD19-depleted stem cell transplant.

CDR3 region: CAWSAQTDNEQFF. CDR3 DNA sequence: TGTGCCTGGAGTGCCCAAACAGATAATGAGCAGTTCTTC. This chain uses TRBV30 with TRBJ2-1; no clear D gene. The CDR3 has 13 residues. V gave up 1 base and J gave up 7 bases, with 11 bases separating them. Looked up from germline, CDR1 is GTSNPN and CDR2 is SVGIG (reference sequence).